These 27 T cell receptor beta chains were all obtained from the same sample, sequenced in a study of shared clonotypes between healthy human individuals. The repertoire was sequenced with immunoSEQ multiplex PCR; TCRdb's copy has only in-frame clones and lacks some. The sample lists approximately 1.5 million clones; 95% to 99% were seen once. The sequencing sample was made of naive CD4+ T cells sorted from blood. Documented subset: CD45RA+ positively selected. The origin of the receptors is a man aged 30-40 years in good health.

With respect to this clone: This same CDR3 is encoded by further DNA sequences in the sample. The gene calls are TRBV9 and TRBJ2-2; 9 bases line up with TRBD1. J gave up 1 base and V 4 bases, and 5 bases lay outside the gene matches. The CDR3 totals 16 residues. Looked up from germline, CDR1 is SGDLS and CDR2 is YYNGEE. CDR3 in DNA: TGTGCCAGCAGCAGACAGGGGGGTTTGAACACCGGGGAGCTGTTTTTT. Encoded protein: CASSRQGGLNTGELFF.

This clone was seen a single time. Other DNA variants within this sample encode the same CDR3. The chain combines TRBV5-1 with TRBJ2-3; D is undetermined. The germline CDR1 and CDR2 sequences are SGHRS and YFSETQ. The CDR3 runs to 12 residues. The ends were cut back, 1 base at V and 4 bases at J, with 4 bases in the middle. For the CDR3, the DNA is TGCGCCAGCAGCTTGACTCCAGATACGCAGTATTTT. Residues: CASSLTPDTQYF.

The chain links TRBV9 to TRBJ2-7; TRBD2 matches 8 bases. Germline CDR1 and CDR2: SGDLS and YYNGEE. The CDR3 totals 16 residues. Trimming took 0 bases from V and 0 from J; bases not matched to a gene: 5. CDR3 sequence reads: CASSVGGAGASYEQYF. DNA of the CDR3: TGTGCCAGCAGCGTAGGAGGAGCGGGAGCCTCCTACGAGCAGTACTTC.

This CDR3 is CASSQVVIRENTGELFF. The CDR3 nucleotides read TGCGCCAGCAGCCAAGTTGTTATTAGGGAGAACACCGGGGAGCTGTTTTTT. The V call is TRBV4-1, the J call TRBJ2-2, with D unclear. V dropped 1 base and J dropped 1 base, with 13 bases sitting between them. The CDR3 is 17 amino acids. Germline CDR1 and CDR2: MGHRA and YSYEKL.

V usage is TRBV13 and J usage is TRBJ2-7; possibly TRBD2 for D (5 bases). This CDR3 is built from 13 residues. Trimming pared 5 bases from V and 4 bases from J, leaving 12 bases between. Germline-derived CDR1 and CDR2 are PRHDT and FYEKMQ (reference sequence). The CDR3, as DNA: TGTGCCAGCAGCCGACCAGGCGGGTACGAGCAGTACTTC. This encodes CASSRPGGYEQYF. Based on the CDR3 plus reference TRBV13 and TRBJ2-7, the full variable domain is AAGVIQSPRHLIKEKRETATLKCYPIPRHDTVYWYQQGPGQDPQFLISFYEKMQSDKGSIPDRFSAQQFSDYHSELNMSSLELGDSALYFCASSRPGGYEQYFGPGTRLTVT.

V and J are TRBV7-2 and TRBJ2-3; D ambiguous. CDR3 size: 13 residues. The ends were cut back, 1 base at V and 6 bases at J, with 8 bases in the middle. Germline CDR1 SGHTA, CDR2 FQGNSA. The CDR3 nucleotides are TGTGCCAGCAGCTTAGTGGGAAGGGATACGCAGTATTTT. This codes for CASSLVGRDTQYF.

The genes are TRBV10-1 and TRBJ2-7; 8 bases map to TRBD1. CDR1 is WNHNN, CDR2 SYGVQD, per germline (reference sequence). Unmatched junction bases numbered 8, after V lost 0 bases and J lost 7 bases. There are 15 residues in the CDR3. CDR3 in amino acids: CASSESARGLREQYF. The DNA for the CDR3 is TGCGCCAGCAGTGAGTCGGCCAGGGGGCTGAGGGAGCAGTACTTC.

This sequence joins TRBV5-6 and TRBJ2-1; 7 bases are shared with TRBD1. From germline, CDR1 is SGHDT and CDR2 YYEEEE. After removal of 0 bases from V and 2 bases from J, the junction contained 5 bases not matched to a gene. CDR3 length equals 16 residues. This CDR3 reads CASSLARGLTYNEQFF. For the CDR3, the DNA is TGTGCCAGCAGCTTGGCGAGGGGGCTCACCTACAATGAGCAGTTCTTC.

The chain couples TRBV28 to TRBJ1-1, with D possibly being TRBD1 (5 bases). Germline V gene sequence: CDR1 MDHEN, CDR2 SYDVKM. Trimming shortened V by 6 bases and J by 6 bases, and 20 bases separated the two germline ends. The CDR3 covers 15 residues. The CDR3 bases are TGTGCCAGCAGCCCATGGTTGGGGGGAACGGCTGAAGCTTTCTTT. Amino acids: CASSPWLGGTAEAFF.

Written as DNA, the CDR3 is TGTGCCAGCAAAGGACAAGAGACCCAGTACTTC. Its translation: CASKGQETQYF. The rearrangement links TRBV2 to TRBJ2-5; D is unclear. V lost 7 bases and J lost 2, with 5 bases in between. In germline, CDR1 is SNHLY, CDR2 FYNNEI. CDR3 length: 11 amino acids.

The chain has TRBV2 and TRBJ1-2; 7 positions match TRBD1. V lost 3 bases and J lost 8; bases outside the gene matches: 12. The CDR3 runs 15 residues. Germline CDR1 reads SNHLY; CDR2 reads FYNNEI. CDR3 nucleotide sequence: TGTGCCAGCAGTGACCGACAGGGCGGCAAGGCCGGCTACACCTTC. Translation gives CASSDRQGGKAGYTF.

V gene TRBV5-5 combines with J gene TRBJ1-3; tentatively, D is TRBD1 (6 bases). The CDR3 has 13 amino acids. CDR1 is SGHKS, CDR2 YYEKEE, per germline (reference sequence). V was pared by 4 bases and J by 3 bases, with 8 bases between. CDR3 region: CASSGGGGNTIYF. The CDR3 nucleotides read TGTGCCAGCAGCGGGGGCGGTGGAAACACCATATATTTT.

V usage is TRBV18 and J usage is TRBJ1-1; D unclear. Trimming left V 2 bases short and J 1 base short, with 11 bases between. The CDR3 sequence is 15 residues long. The germline V gene has CDR1 KGHSH and CDR2 LQKENI. This chain's CDR3 is CASSPVPGGNTEAFF. DNA for the CDR3: TGTGCCAGCTCACCAGTTCCAGGTGGGAACACTGAAGCTTTCTTT.

The genes are TRBV5-4 and TRBJ2-6; 7 bases are shared with TRBD1. CDR1 is SGHNT and CDR2 is YYREEE in the germline V gene (reference sequence). CDR3 length: 19 residues. The V gene end was trimmed by 3 bases and the J gene end by 0 bases; junction bases not matched to a gene: 12. The CDR3 loop reads CASSSSRDSPSSGANVLTF. CDR3 DNA sequence: TGTGCCAGCAGCTCCAGCCGGGACAGTCCCTCCTCTGGGGCCAACGTCCTGACTTTC.

This chain connects TRBV7-9 to TRBJ2-1; no clear D. Germline CDR1 and CDR2: SEHNR and FQNEAQ (reference sequence). This CDR3 has 14 amino acids. Trimming removed 2 bases at V and 5 bases at J, with 10 bases between. CDR3 sequence (DNA): TGTGCCAGCAGCTTATTAGGGCCGAACAATGAGCAGTTCTTC. It yields the protein CASSLLGPNNEQFF. The full variable domain, with the rest looked up from reference TRBV7-9 and TRBJ2-1, is DTGVSQNPRHKITKRGQNVTFRCDPISEHNRLYWYRQTLGQGPEFLTYFQNEAQLEKSRLLSDRFSAERPKGSFSTLEIQRTEQGDSAMYLCASSLLGPNNEQFFGPGTRLTVL.

This rearrangement joins TRBV18 to TRBJ2-3; no clear D. This CDR3 has 13 amino acids. Germline V gene data show CDR1 as KGHSH and CDR2 as LQKENI. V was cut by 5 bases and J by 5 bases, with 11 bases left in between. As DNA, the CDR3 is TGTGCCAGCTCATCCTTGCCCGGAGATACGCAGTATTTT. Amino acids: CASSSLPGDTQYF. Together with reference TRBV18 and TRBJ2-3, the CDR3 gives the full variable domain: NAGVMQNPRHLVRRRGQEARLRCSPMKGHSHVYWYRQLPEEGLKFMVYLQKENIIDESGMPKERFSAEFPKEGPSILRIQQVVRGDSAAYFCASSSLPGDTQYFGPGTRLTVL.

V and J are TRBV19 and TRBJ2-3; D is perhaps TRBD2 (6 bases). The CDR3 spans 13 residues. V was cut by 10 bases and J by 2 bases, with 13 bases left in between. Germline V lookup: CDR1 LNHDA, CDR2 SQIVND (reference sequence). CDR3 loop: CATRLDSTDTQYF. CDR3 nucleotides: TGTGCCACCAGACTAGATTCCACAGATACGCAGTATTTT.

Notes on this clone: In the same sample, other DNA sequences code for this CDR3. The chain employs TRBV27 and TRBJ2-7, with D uncertain. CDR1 MNHEY and CDR2 SMNVEV come from the germline V gene (reference sequence). CDR3 length: 12 residues. V dropped 3 bases and J dropped 3 bases, with 6 bases sitting between them. CDR3 coding DNA: TGTGCCAGCAGTTTTTTAGGCTACGAGCAGTACTTC. Translation gives CASSFLGYEQYF.

The V gene is TRBV5-1, the J gene TRBJ1-2; 11 nucleotides match TRBD1. The length of the CDR3 is 16 residues. The germline V gene has CDR1 SGHRS and CDR2 YFSETQ. Germline trimming cut 4 bases from V and 4 bases from J; bases unmatched to any gene: 9. In nucleotides, the CDR3 is TGCGCCAGCAGCCACCGGACAGGGGGCATCGGCTATGGCTACACCTTC. It specifies CASSHRTGGIGYGYTF.

This chain joins TRBV4-1 and TRBJ2-1, with 9 nucleotides matching TRBD1. V was clipped by 4 bases and J by 4 bases; unmatched bases: 8. CDR3 length: 16 amino acids. The germline CDR1 and CDR2 sequences are MGHRA and YSYEKL. The chain's CDR3 is CASSRAGQGIYNEQFF. The CDR3 nucleotides read TGCGCCAGCAGCCGAGCGGGACAGGGAATTTACAATGAGCAGTTCTTC.

This chain links TRBV11-2 with TRBJ2-7; 12 nucleotides align to TRBD2. Germline assignment: CDR1 SGHAT and CDR2 FQNNGV. The CDR3 has 18 amino acids. V lost 5 bases to trimming and J lost 4 bases; unmatched junction nucleotides: 15. CDR3 loop: CASSPRLAGAQGGYEQYF. The CDR3 DNA follows: TGTGCCAGCAGCCCAAGACTAGCGGGAGCTCAAGGAGGATACGAGCAGTACTTC.

J is TRBJ2-7 and V is TRBV10-2; the match to TRBD1 covers 7 bases. The V gene's germline CDR1 is WSHSY and CDR2 SAAADI. V lost 9 bases, J lost 2 bases, and 10 bases stayed unmatched. CDR3 length equals 14 residues. CDR3 region: CASKLGQLPYEQYF. The DNA of the CDR3 is TGCGCCAGTAAACTGGGACAGCTCCCCTACGAGCAGTACTTC.

The V and J genes are TRBV6-5 and TRBJ1-2; D perhaps matches TRBD1 (6 bases). The CDR3 loop spans 15 amino acids. V dropped 8 bases and J dropped 4 bases, with 20 bases sitting between them. Looked up from germline, CDR1 is MNHEY and CDR2 is SVGAGI. CDR3 sequence reads: CASGTSDIKIYGYTF. CDR3 nucleotides: TGTGCCAGCGGGACATCAGACATTAAAATCTATGGCTACACCTTC.

This clone has just one count. This chain joins TRBV10-3 and TRBJ2-1; weak D call: TRBD1 (6 bases). The CDR3 contains 15 residues. Germline V lookup: CDR1 ENHRY, CDR2 SYGVKD. Trimming stripped 7 bases from V and 5 bases from J, with 18 bases between. CDR3 amino acids: CAIKSGGQSNNEQFF. CDR3 in DNA: TGTGCCATCAAGAGCGGTGGACAGTCAAACAATGAGCAGTTCTTC.

V gene TRBV6-1 combines with J gene TRBJ1-2; D gene uncertain. The CDR3 sequence is 15 residues long. Per germline, CDR1 MNHNS and CDR2 SASEGT. Trimming shortened V by 4 bases and J by 8 bases, and 20 bases separated the two germline ends. The CDR3 is CASSASQSGADGYTF. The CDR3 coding sequence is TGTGCCAGCAGTGCCTCCCAGTCGGGCGCCGACGGCTACACCTTC.

The CDR3 sequence: CASSLDRRTGSSTF. The DNA of the CDR3 is TGTGCCAGCAGCTTAGATCGTCGGACAGGCTCGTCCACCTTC. The gene calls are TRBV11-2 and TRBJ1-2; 7 bases match TRBD1. CDR3 length: 14 amino acids. After removal of 0 bases from V and 13 bases from J, the junction contained 11 bases not matched to a gene. Germline values: CDR1 SGHAT, CDR2 FQNNGV.

The chain joins TRBV29-1 to TRBJ1-4, with D uncertain. This CDR3 has 14 amino acids. CDR1 SQVTM and CDR2 ANQGSEA come from the germline V gene. V was pared by 0 bases and J by 10 bases, with 15 bases between. In DNA, the CDR3 is TGCAGCGTTGAAGATCGACAAGGAGATGGAAAACTGTTTTTT. Its translation is CSVEDRQGDGKLFF. The whole variable domain, filled in from reference TRBV29-1 and TRBJ1-4, reads SAVISQKPSRDICQRGTSLTIQCQVDSQVTMMFWYRQQPGQSLTLIATANQGSEATYESGFVIDKFPISRPNLTFSTLTVSNMSPEDSSIYLCSVEDRQGDGKLFFGSGTQLSVL.